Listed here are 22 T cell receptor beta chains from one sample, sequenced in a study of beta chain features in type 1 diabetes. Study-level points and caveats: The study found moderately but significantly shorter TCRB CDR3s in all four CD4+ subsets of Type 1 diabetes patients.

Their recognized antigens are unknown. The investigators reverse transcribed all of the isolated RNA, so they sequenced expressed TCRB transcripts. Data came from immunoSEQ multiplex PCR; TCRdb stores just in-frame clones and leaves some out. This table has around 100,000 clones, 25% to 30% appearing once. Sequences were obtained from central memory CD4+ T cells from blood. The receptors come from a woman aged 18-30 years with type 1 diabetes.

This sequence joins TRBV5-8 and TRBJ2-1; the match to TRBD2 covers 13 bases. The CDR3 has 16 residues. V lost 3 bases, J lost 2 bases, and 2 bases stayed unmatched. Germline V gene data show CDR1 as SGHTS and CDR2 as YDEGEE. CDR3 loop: CASSSTSGRAYNEQFF. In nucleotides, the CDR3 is TGTGCCAGCAGCTCTACTAGCGGGAGGGCCTACAATGAGCAGTTCTTC.

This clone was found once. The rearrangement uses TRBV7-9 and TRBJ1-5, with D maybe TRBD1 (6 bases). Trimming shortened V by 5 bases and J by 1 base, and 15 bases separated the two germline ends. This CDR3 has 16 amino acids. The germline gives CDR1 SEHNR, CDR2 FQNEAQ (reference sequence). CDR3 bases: TGTGCCAGCAGCCCAGTCGGGGGGGGCAGCAATCAGCCCCAGCATTTT. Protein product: CASSPVGGGSNQPQHF.

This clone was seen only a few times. CDR3 sequence: CASSLPTATRETQYF. In nucleotides, the CDR3 is TGTGCCAGCAGCCTACCGACAGCCACCAGGGAGACCCAGTACTTC. This chain connects TRBV7-2 to TRBJ2-5; weak D call: TRBD1 (5 bases). The germline V gene encodes CDR1 SGHTA and CDR2 FQGNSA. The CDR3 covers 15 residues. The germline V and J ends were trimmed by 5 bases and 5 bases, with 18 bases remaining between them.

The DNA of the CDR3 is TGCAGCGTTTCCTTCGGACTAGCGGGAGGAAGAGATACGCAGTATTTT. This sequence encodes CSVSFGLAGGRDTQYF. This sequence joins TRBV29-1 and TRBJ2-3; the match to TRBD2 covers 14 bases. Looked up from germline, CDR1 is SQVTM and CDR2 is ANQGSEA. The V segment lost 5 bases and the J segment 5 bases; nucleotides outside the gene matches: 9. This CDR3 comprises 16 residues.

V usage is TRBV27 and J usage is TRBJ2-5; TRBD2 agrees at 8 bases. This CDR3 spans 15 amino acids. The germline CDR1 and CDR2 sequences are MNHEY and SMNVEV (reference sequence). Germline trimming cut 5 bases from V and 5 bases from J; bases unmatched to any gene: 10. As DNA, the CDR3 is TGTGCCAGCAGTATGACGGGACTAGGGAGGGAGACCCAGTACTTC. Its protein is CASSMTGLGRETQYF.

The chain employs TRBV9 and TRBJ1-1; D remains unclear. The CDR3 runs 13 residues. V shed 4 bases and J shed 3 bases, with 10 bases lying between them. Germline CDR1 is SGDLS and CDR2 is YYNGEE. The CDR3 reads CASSPRDDTEAFF. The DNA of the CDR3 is TGTGCCAGCAGCCCCCGAGATGACACTGAAGCTTTCTTT.

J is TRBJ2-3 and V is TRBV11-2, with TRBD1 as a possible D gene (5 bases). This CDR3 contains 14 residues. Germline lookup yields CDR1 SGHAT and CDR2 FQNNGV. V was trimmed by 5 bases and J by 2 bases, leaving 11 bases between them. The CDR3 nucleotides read TGTGCCAGCAGCGTGGGGCAAGCCACAGATACGCAGTATTTT. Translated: CASSVGQATDTQYF.

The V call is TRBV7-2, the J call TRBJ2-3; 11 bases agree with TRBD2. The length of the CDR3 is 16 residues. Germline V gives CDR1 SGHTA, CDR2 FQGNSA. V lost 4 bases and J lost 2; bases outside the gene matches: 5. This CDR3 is CASSSGTSGATDTQYF. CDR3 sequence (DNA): TGTGCCAGCAGCTCAGGGACTAGCGGAGCCACAGATACGCAGTATTTT. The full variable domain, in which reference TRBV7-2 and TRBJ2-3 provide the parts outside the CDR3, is GAGVSQSPSNKVTEKGKDVELRCDPISGHTALYWYRQSLGQGLEFLIYFQGNSAPDKSGLPSDRFSAERTGGSVSTLTIQRTQQEDSAVYLCASSSGTSGATDTQYFGPGTRLTVL.

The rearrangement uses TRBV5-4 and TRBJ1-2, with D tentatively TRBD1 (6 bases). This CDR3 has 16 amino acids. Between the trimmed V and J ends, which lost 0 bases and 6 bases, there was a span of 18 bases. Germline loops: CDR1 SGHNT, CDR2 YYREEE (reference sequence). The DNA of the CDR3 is TGTGCCAGCAGCTTGGCCTTGGGGGCCTCTTCCCATGGCTACACCTTC. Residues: CASSLALGASSHGYTF.

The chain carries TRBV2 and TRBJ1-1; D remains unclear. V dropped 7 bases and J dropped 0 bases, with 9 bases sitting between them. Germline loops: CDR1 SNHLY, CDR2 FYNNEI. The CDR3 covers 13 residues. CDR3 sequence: CASNGNLNTEAFF. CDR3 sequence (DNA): TGTGCCAGCAACGGGAACCTGAACACTGAAGCTTTCTTT.

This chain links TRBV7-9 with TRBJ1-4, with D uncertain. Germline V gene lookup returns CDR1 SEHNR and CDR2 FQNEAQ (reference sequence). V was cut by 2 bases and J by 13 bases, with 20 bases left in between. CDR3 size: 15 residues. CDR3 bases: TGTGCCAGCAGCTTAAGGGCCGACTCGGGAGTAGGACTGTTTTTT. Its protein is CASSLRADSGVGLFF. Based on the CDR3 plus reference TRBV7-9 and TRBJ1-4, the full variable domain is DTGVSQNPRHKITKRGQNVTFRCDPISEHNRLYWYRQTLGQGPEFLTYFQNEAQLEKSRLLSDRFSAERPKGSFSTLEIQRTEQGDSAMYLCASSLRADSGVGLFFGSGTQLSVL.

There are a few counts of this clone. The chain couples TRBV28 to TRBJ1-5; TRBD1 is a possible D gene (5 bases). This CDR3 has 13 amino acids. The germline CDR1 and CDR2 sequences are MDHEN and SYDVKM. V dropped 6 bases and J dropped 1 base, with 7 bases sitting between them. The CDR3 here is CASRGVSNQPQHF. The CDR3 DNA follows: TGTGCCAGCAGAGGGGTGAGCAATCAGCCCCAGCATTTT.

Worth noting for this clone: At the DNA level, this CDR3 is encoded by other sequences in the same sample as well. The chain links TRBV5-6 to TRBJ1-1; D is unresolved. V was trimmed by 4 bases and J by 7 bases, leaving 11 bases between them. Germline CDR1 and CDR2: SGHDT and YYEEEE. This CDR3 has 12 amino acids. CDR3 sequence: CASSPWAGEAFF. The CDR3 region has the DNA TGTGCCAGCAGCCCCTGGGCGGGTGAAGCTTTCTTT.

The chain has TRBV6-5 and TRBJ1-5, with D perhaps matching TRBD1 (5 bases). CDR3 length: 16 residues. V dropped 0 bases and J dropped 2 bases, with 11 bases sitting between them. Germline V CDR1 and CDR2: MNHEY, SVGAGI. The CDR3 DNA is TGTGCCAGCAGTTACTCAACAAGGGGCGGCAATCAGCCCCAGCATTTT. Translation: CASSYSTRGGNQPQHF.

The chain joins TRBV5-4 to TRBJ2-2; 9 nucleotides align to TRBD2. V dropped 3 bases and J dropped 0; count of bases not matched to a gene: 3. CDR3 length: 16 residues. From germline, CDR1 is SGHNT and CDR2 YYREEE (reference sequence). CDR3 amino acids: CASSSSSGANTGELFF. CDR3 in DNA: TGTGCCAGCAGCTCGTCTAGCGGGGCGAACACCGGGGAGCTGTTTTTT.

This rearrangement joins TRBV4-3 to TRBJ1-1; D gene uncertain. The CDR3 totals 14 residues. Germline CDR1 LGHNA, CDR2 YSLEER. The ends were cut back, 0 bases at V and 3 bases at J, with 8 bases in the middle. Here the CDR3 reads CASSQELGDTEAFF. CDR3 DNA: TGCGCCAGCAGCCAAGAATTGGGCGACACTGAAGCTTTCTTT.

CDR3 DNA sequence: TGCAGCGTTGGACAGAACTCTGGAAACACCATATATTTT. Translating gives CSVGQNSGNTIYF. This chain joins TRBV29-1 and TRBJ1-3, with a weak D call TRBD1 (5 bases). Per the germline V gene, CDR1 is SQVTM and CDR2 is ANQGSEA. The CDR3 is made up of 13 amino acids. Trimming took 4 bases from V and 0 from J, leaving 7 bases between them.

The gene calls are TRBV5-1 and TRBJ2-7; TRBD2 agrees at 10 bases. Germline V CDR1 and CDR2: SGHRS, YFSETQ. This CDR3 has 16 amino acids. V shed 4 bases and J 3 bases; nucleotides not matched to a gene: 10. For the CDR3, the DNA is TGCGCCAGCAGCCCGGGAGGGACTAGCGAAGTCTACGAGCAGTACTTC. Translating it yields CASSPGGTSEVYEQYF.

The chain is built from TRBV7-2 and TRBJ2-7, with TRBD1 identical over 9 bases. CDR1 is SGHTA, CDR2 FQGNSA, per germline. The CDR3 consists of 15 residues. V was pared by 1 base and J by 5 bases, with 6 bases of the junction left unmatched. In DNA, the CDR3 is TGTGCCAGCAGCTTAGAAGGCGGACAGGGGAACGAGCAGTACTTC. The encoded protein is CASSLEGGQGNEQYF.

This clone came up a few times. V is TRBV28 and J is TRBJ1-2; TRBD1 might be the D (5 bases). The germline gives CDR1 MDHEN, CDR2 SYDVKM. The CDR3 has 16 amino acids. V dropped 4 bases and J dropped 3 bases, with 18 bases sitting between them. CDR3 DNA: TGTGCCAGCAGTTCCCCTCTTGGGGGGACCCACTATGGCTACACCTTC. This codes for CASSSPLGGTHYGYTF.

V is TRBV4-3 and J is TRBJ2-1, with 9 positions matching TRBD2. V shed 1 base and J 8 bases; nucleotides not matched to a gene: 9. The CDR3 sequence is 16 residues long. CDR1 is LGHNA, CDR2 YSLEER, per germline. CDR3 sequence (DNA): TGCGCCAGCAGCCAAGGGGGCGGGAGGGCTAGGGATGAGCAGTTCTTC. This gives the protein CASSQGGGRARDEQFF.

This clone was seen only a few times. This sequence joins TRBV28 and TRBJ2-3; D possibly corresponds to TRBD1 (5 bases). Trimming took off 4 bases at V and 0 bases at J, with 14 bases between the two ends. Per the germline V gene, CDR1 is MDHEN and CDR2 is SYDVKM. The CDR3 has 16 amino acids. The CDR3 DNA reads TGTGCCAGCAGTTCCCTCAGGGTTTCTAGCACAGATACGCAGTATTTT. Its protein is CASSSLRVSSTDTQYF.